This T cell receptor beta chain was recovered during a study of siplizumab effects on memory and regulatory T cells. Broader study findings: Suppressive capability of dividing Tregs from siplizumab cultures went unverified. Mappable alloreactive CD4+ clones averaged 68.8% Treg-derived with siplizumab versus roughly 30% in controls.

Assays covered about 10^5 TCR templates per sample. Some clones are missing from TCRdb's copy, which holds only in-frame ones; the method was immunoSEQ multiplex PCR. The table records roughly 64,000 clones, approximately 97% of them present only once. The CDR3 is 16 amino acids. Trimming stripped 2 bases from V and 0 bases from J, with 11 bases between. The germline CDR1 and CDR2 sequences are LGHNA and YNFKEQ. For this clone: What it recognizes is unknown.

Unstimulated naive, memory, effector memory and TEMRA subsets were also sequenced, drawn from a few donor pairs. This chain links TRBV4-2 with TRBJ1-5; no reliable D call. This TCR derives from a human donor in good health. Sequencing input: naive CD8+ T cells sorted from blood. CDR3 residues: CASSQSLRDSNQPQHF. The CDR3 bases are TGTGCCAGCAGCCAATCCCTCCGGGATAGCAATCAGCCCCAGCATTTT.